The 13 T cell receptor beta chains below come from one sample, sequenced in a study of blood T cell repertoires in COVID-19. TCRdb's copy holds only in-frame clones and misses some; the assay was immunoSEQ multiplex PCR. The data hold about 120,000 clones, with over 60% observed a single time. Specimen: peripheral blood. These receptors were taken from a human donor in a cohort sampled during active COVID-19.

The chain couples TRBV6-1 to TRBJ2-7; D may be TRBD1 (5 bases). Germline-derived CDR1 and CDR2 are MNHNS and SASEGT. V was cut by 3 bases and J by 6 bases, with 9 bases left in between. The CDR3 is 12 residues long. CDR3 nucleotides: TGTGCCAGCAGTGACCCAGGGTTCGAGCAGTACTTC. Translated: CASSDPGFEQYF.

The chain combines TRBV9 with TRBJ1-1; 7 positions match TRBD1. Per germline, CDR1 SGDLS and CDR2 YYNGEE. V gave up 3 bases and J gave up 4 bases; unmatched junction bases: 6. CDR3 length: 14 amino acids. This chain's CDR3 is CASSASGQLTEAFF. DNA of the CDR3: TGTGCCAGCAGCGCCTCGGGACAGCTCACTGAAGCTTTCTTT.

The V and J genes are TRBV6-5 and TRBJ1-1; 7 nucleotides agree with TRBD1. Looked up from germline, CDR1 is MNHEY and CDR2 is SVGAGI. The CDR3 is made up of 14 amino acids. Trimming removed 6 bases from V and 1 base from J; junction bases left unmatched: 5. In DNA, the CDR3 is TGTGCCAGCAGCCTACAGGGGACGAACACTGAAGCTTTCTTT. This gives the protein CASSLQGTNTEAFF.

CDR3 amino acids: CSARGGTGGTSGSAYEQYF. The CDR3 DNA is TGCAGCGCCCGAGGAGGGACAGGGGGCACTAGCGGGAGTGCCTACGAGCAGTACTTC. This chain connects TRBV29-1 to TRBJ2-7, with a weak D call TRBD1 (12 bases). The CDR3 is 19 amino acids. Germline V gene data show CDR1 as SQVTM and CDR2 as ANQGSEA. V was shortened by 7 bases and J by 2 bases, with 33 bases between the two germline ends.

The table lists this clone with a few counts. The chain links TRBV3-1 (or the pseudogene TRBV3-2) to TRBJ1-3, with TRBD1 identical over 9 bases. Germline V gene lookup returns CDR1 LGHDT and CDR2 YNNKEL (reference sequence). With 5 bases clipped from V and 5 bases from J, the junction kept 10 bases outside the gene matches. The CDR3 runs to 16 residues. The CDR3, as DNA: TGTGCCAGCAGCTCTTCCGGGACAGGGCTTAGAAACACCATATATTTT. Residues: CASSSSGTGLRNTIYF.

This clone has just one count. This chain joins TRBV2 and TRBJ2-1; TRBD2 matches 14 bases. Germline CDR1 reads SNHLY; CDR2 reads FYNNEI. V dropped 10 bases and J dropped 7; count of bases not matched to a gene: 6. This CDR3 comprises 14 residues. CDR3 coding DNA: TGTGCCAAACAGGGACTAGCGGGGGTTAATGAGCAGTTCTTC. This gives the protein CAKQGLAGVNEQFF.

The chain couples TRBV7-8 to TRBJ1-3; D remains unclear. The CDR3 has 16 residues. Germline CDR1 reads SGHVS; CDR2 reads FQNEAQ. The V and J ends lost 1 base and 2 bases respectively, with 12 bases between them. The DNA of the CDR3 is TGTGCCAGCAGCTTAGTTTTGGGGAGCACTGGAAACACCATATATTTT. It encodes CASSLVLGSTGNTIYF.

CDR3: CASSWRRFYEQYF. The CDR3 DNA reads TGTGCCAGCAGTTGGAGACGGTTCTACGAGCAGTACTTC. The chain is built from TRBV12-3 or TRBV12-4 and TRBJ2-7; D remains ambiguous. The length of the CDR3 is 13 residues. V lost 4 bases to trimming and J lost 3 bases, with 10 bases between them.

This clone was seen once. The chain has TRBV5-1 and TRBJ2-6; 11 bases line up with TRBD1. CDR1 is SGHRS, CDR2 YFSETQ, per germline. J gave up 3 bases and V 4 bases, and 6 bases lay outside the gene matches. The CDR3 extends over 17 amino acids. CDR3 protein: CASSPGQGALGANVLTF. CDR3 in DNA: TGCGCCAGCAGCCCCGGACAGGGGGCGCTTGGGGCCAACGTCCTGACTTTC. Variable domain in full (rest from reference TRBV5-1 and TRBJ2-6): KAGVTQTPRYLIKTRGQQVTLSCSPISGHRSVSWYQQTPGQGLQFLFEYFSETQRNKGNFPGRFSGRQFSNSRSEMNVSTLELGDSALYLCASSPGQGALGANVLTFGAGSRLTVL.

The V call is TRBV20-1, the J call TRBJ1-1; D is uncertain. This CDR3 spans 14 amino acids. Germline CDR1 DFQATT, CDR2 SNEGSKA (reference sequence). V lost 3 bases to trimming and J lost 4 bases, with 15 bases between them. CDR3 nucleotide sequence: TGCAGTGCTAGTGTGCCGGGGAGGATCACTGAAGCTTTCTTT. It encodes CSASVPGRITEAFF.

The V call is TRBV28, the J call TRBJ1-2; a weak D match, TRBD1 (6 bases). The V and J ends lost 4 bases and 1 base respectively, with 13 bases between them. Germline CDR1 MDHEN, CDR2 SYDVKM. The CDR3 sequence is 15 residues long. Here the CDR3 DNA reads TGTGCCAGCAGTTCCCCGGACAGTTTTAACTATGGCTACACCTTC. It yields the protein CASSSPDSFNYGYTF.

The rearrangement links TRBV15 to TRBJ2-7; 9 nucleotides align to TRBD1. The CDR3 is 16 amino acids. Germline trimming cut 5 bases from V and 0 bases from J; bases unmatched to any gene: 8. Germline V gene lookup returns CDR1 LNHNV and CDR2 YYDKDF (reference sequence). The CDR3 DNA reads TGTGCCACCAGCGGAGCCGGGACAGGGCTCTCCTACGAGCAGTACTTC. This sequence encodes CATSGAGTGLSYEQYF.

This clone appeared a few times. The CDR3 sequence is CASSLGRGPYEQYF. CDR3 bases: TGTGCCAGTAGTCTCGGGAGGGGCCCCTACGAGCAGTACTTC. This chain uses TRBV19 with TRBJ2-7, with TRBD2 identical over 8 bases. This CDR3 region has 14 residues. Germline V gene lookup returns CDR1 LNHDA and CDR2 SQIVND (reference sequence). V lost 5 bases to trimming and J lost 2 bases; unmatched junction nucleotides: 5.